This is a list of T cell receptor beta chains from one sample in a study of blood T cell repertoires in COVID-19. The table came from immunoSEQ multiplex PCR; TCRdb's copy has only in-frame clones and leaves some out. This sample has 210,000 or so clones, with around nine tenths found just once. Sequences were obtained from peripheral blood. These TCRs come from a woman aged 18-30 years who had recovered from COVID-19. CDR3s include the opening cysteine and the closing phenylalanine or tryptophan. The order of the fields is clone size, V gene, J gene, D gene, CDR3 DNA, CDR3 protein. The D gene is left open where the match is weak. Clone sizes are given selectively: once, few, many, or a class where the clone is expanded.

abundance: .; v_gene: TRBV5-1; j_gene: TRBJ1-4; d_gene: .; CDR3nt: TGCGCCAGCAGCTTGGGTGACAGGCGAGAAAAACTGTTTTTT; CDR3aa: CASSLGDRREKLFF
abundance: .; v_gene: TRBV7-9; j_gene: TRBJ2-7; d_gene: .; CDR3nt: TGTGCCAGCAGCCCCTACAGGGAGAGCGCCTACGAGCAGTACTTC; CDR3aa: CASSPYRESAYEQYF
abundance: .; v_gene: TRBV3-1/TRBV3-2; j_gene: TRBJ2-1; d_gene: TRBD2; CDR3nt: TGTGCCAGCAGCCAAGATGGCAACGGGAGGGCCTATAATGAGCAGTTCTTC; CDR3aa: CASSQDGNGRAYNEQFF
abundance: .; v_gene: TRBV19; j_gene: TRBJ1-5; d_gene: TRBD1; CDR3nt: TGTGCCAGTAGTACCCTAGGGACAGGGGGCCGGGGGAATCAGCCCCAGCATTTT; CDR3aa: CASSTLGTGGRGNQPQHF
abundance: .; v_gene: TRBV3-1/TRBV3-2; j_gene: TRBJ2-5; d_gene: TRBD2; CDR3nt: TGTGCCAGCAGCCAAGAGGGGAAGGGACTAGCGGGAGGATGGTACTTC; CDR3aa: CASSQEGKGLAGGWYF
abundance: .; v_gene: TRBV7-3; j_gene: TRBJ2-5; d_gene: .; CDR3nt: TGTGCCAGCAGCCCTACGGGGACTCGTCAAGAGACCCAGTACTTC; CDR3aa: CASSPTGTRQETQYF
abundance: .; v_gene: TRBV5-1; j_gene: TRBJ2-3; d_gene: .; CDR3nt: TGCGCCAGCAGCTTGGGGCCATCCACAGATACGCAGTATTTT; CDR3aa: CASSLGPSTDTQYF
abundance: few; v_gene: TRBV15; j_gene: TRBJ2-1; d_gene: .; CDR3nt: TGTGCCACCAGCAGAGGGCCTAGCGATGAGCAGTTCTTC; CDR3aa: CATSRGPSDEQFF
abundance: .; v_gene: TRBV24-1; j_gene: TRBJ1-3; d_gene: .; CDR3nt: TGTGCCACCAGTGGTGACGGGGGAAACACCATATATTTT; CDR3aa: CATSGDGGNTIYF
abundance: .; v_gene: TRBV30; j_gene: TRBJ1-5; d_gene: .; CDR3nt: TGTGCCTGGAGTGTAAGCTCCAATCAGCCCCAGCATTTT; CDR3aa: CAWSVSSNQPQHF
abundance: .; v_gene: TRBV9; j_gene: TRBJ2-3; d_gene: TRBD1; CDR3nt: TGTGCCAGCAGCGTAGAGGGGGCGGCCAGGTCAGATACGCAGTATTTT; CDR3aa: CASSVEGAARSDTQYF
abundance: many; v_gene: TRBV18; j_gene: TRBJ1-1; d_gene: .; CDR3nt: TGTGCCAGCTCACCAATGCAGGCGGGGAACACTGAAGCTTTCTTT; CDR3aa: CASSPMQAGNTEAFF
abundance: .; v_gene: TRBV5-6; j_gene: TRBJ2-7; d_gene: .; CDR3nt: TGTGCCAGCAGCTTCGGGGACGAGCAGTACTTC; CDR3aa: CASSFGDEQYF
abundance: .; v_gene: TRBV7-8; j_gene: TRBJ2-5; d_gene: .; CDR3nt: TGTGCCAGCAGGTATTCTAGCAGATCTCAAGAGACCCAGTACTTC; CDR3aa: CASRYSSRSQETQYF
abundance: .; v_gene: TRBV11-3; j_gene: TRBJ2-7; d_gene: .; CDR3nt: TGTGCCAGCAGTGAAGGGGAAGACTACGAGCAGTACTTC; CDR3aa: CASSEGEDYEQYF
abundance: .; v_gene: TRBV11-2; j_gene: TRBJ1-6; d_gene: TRBD1; CDR3nt: TGTGCCAGCAGCTTAGGAACAGGGGGCATGGGTTCACCCCTCCACTTT; CDR3aa: CASSLGTGGMGSPLHF
abundance: .; v_gene: TRBV7-2; j_gene: TRBJ1-2; d_gene: TRBD1; CDR3nt: TGTGCCAGCAGTTTAGGGGGCAGGGGGCCCCAAAGTACCTTC; CDR3aa: CASSLGGRGPQSTF
abundance: .; v_gene: TRBV20-1; j_gene: TRBJ2-1; d_gene: .; CDR3nt: TGCAGTGCTAGTTCCACCGTGGGGGCGGATGACAATGAGCAGTTCTTC; CDR3aa: CSASSTVGADDNEQFF
abundance: .; v_gene: TRBV7-3; j_gene: TRBJ2-2; d_gene: .; CDR3nt: TGTGCCAGCAGCTCCCTAGGATTTGGCGGGGAGCTGTTTTTT; CDR3aa: CASSSLGFGGELFF
abundance: .; v_gene: TRBV18; j_gene: TRBJ2-2; d_gene: .; CDR3nt: TGTGCCAGCTCACCTCTAGGCCTTGACACCGGGGAGCTGTTTTTT; CDR3aa: CASSPLGLDTGELFF
abundance: .; v_gene: TRBV18; j_gene: TRBJ1-4; d_gene: .; CDR3nt: TGTGCCAGCTCACCCCCCGGGGAAAAACTGTTTTTT; CDR3aa: CASSPPGEKLFF
abundance: .; v_gene: TRBV5-1; j_gene: TRBJ2-1; d_gene: .; CDR3nt: TGCGCCAGCAGAAAATGGCCAAACAATGAGCAGTTCTTC; CDR3aa: CASRKWPNNEQFF
abundance: .; v_gene: TRBV27; j_gene: TRBJ2-1; d_gene: .; CDR3nt: TGTGCCAGCAGTTTACGGTTCGGTTCCCCTTCCTACAATGAGCAGTTCTTC; CDR3aa: CASSLRFGSPSYNEQFF
abundance: once; v_gene: TRBV7-9; j_gene: TRBJ2-7; d_gene: TRBD2; CDR3nt: TGTGCCAGCAGCTCCATAACCGCTAGCGGGAGGTACGAGCAGTACTTC; CDR3aa: CASSSITASGRYEQYF
abundance: .; v_gene: TRBV7-2; j_gene: TRBJ1-1; d_gene: .; CDR3nt: TGTGCCAGCAGCGTGGGGCACACTGAAGCTTTCTTT; CDR3aa: CASSVGHTEAFF
abundance: once; v_gene: TRBV7-9; j_gene: TRBJ1-1; d_gene: .; CDR3nt: TGTGCCAGCAGCCCGACGACAGAAATGAACACTGAAGCTTTCTTT; CDR3aa: CASSPTTEMNTEAFF
abundance: .; v_gene: TRBV4-3; j_gene: TRBJ1-1; d_gene: .; CDR3nt: TGCGCCAGCAGCCAAGACGGCAGGAAAGCTTTCTTT; CDR3aa: CASSQDGRKAFF
abundance: .; v_gene: TRBV3-1/TRBV3-2; j_gene: TRBJ2-1; d_gene: TRBD1; CDR3nt: TGTGCCAGCAGCCTTGGGACAGTAGGTGAGCAGTTCTTC; CDR3aa: CASSLGTVGEQFF
abundance: .; v_gene: TRBV10-3; j_gene: TRBJ2-5; d_gene: .; CDR3nt: TGTGCCATCAGTGAGTCTGCAGGGGAGACCCAGTACTTC; CDR3aa: CAISESAGETQYF
abundance: .; v_gene: TRBV5-6; j_gene: TRBJ2-1; d_gene: .; CDR3nt: TGTGCCAGCAGCTTGTCCGGGAGAAGCTCCTACAATGAGCAGTTCTTC; CDR3aa: CASSLSGRSSYNEQFF
abundance: .; v_gene: TRBV5-6; j_gene: TRBJ2-1; d_gene: TRBD2; CDR3nt: TGTGCCAGCAGCTTCCTACCCTATAGCGGGAGATCCTACAATGAGCAGTTCTTC; CDR3aa: CASSFLPYSGRSYNEQFF
abundance: .; v_gene: TRBV29-1; j_gene: TRBJ1-1; d_gene: .; CDR3nt: TGCAGCATTCCCTGGGGCGGGGGCACTGAAGCTTTCTTT; CDR3aa: CSIPWGGGTEAFF
abundance: .; v_gene: TRBV6-6; j_gene: TRBJ1-1; d_gene: TRBD1; CDR3nt: TGTGCCAGCAGTTACCCCGGGACAGAAAGAGCTTTCTTT; CDR3aa: CASSYPGTERAFF
abundance: .; v_gene: TRBV12-3/TRBV12-4; j_gene: TRBJ2-1; d_gene: .; CDR3nt: TGTGCCAGCAGTTTAGGAGCGTGGGATGAGCAGTTCTTC; CDR3aa: CASSLGAWDEQFF
abundance: .; v_gene: TRBV6-2/TRBV6-3; j_gene: TRBJ2-7; d_gene: .; CDR3nt: TGTGCCAGCAGTTACCAAGCCCCCTACGAGCAGTACTTC; CDR3aa: CASSYQAPYEQYF
abundance: .; v_gene: TRBV4-3; j_gene: TRBJ1-3; d_gene: TRBD1; CDR3nt: TGCGCCAGCAGCCAAGATTGGGGGACAGGGACTGGAAACACCATATATTTT; CDR3aa: CASSQDWGTGTGNTIYF
abundance: few; v_gene: TRBV4-3; j_gene: TRBJ2-7; d_gene: .; CDR3nt: TGCGCCAGCAGCCAAGAAGACTCAATCCTGCACGAGCAGTACTTC; CDR3aa: CASSQEDSILHEQYF